The clone carrying this T cell receptor beta chain appeared many times. Its antigen remains unknown. The TCR beta CDR3 regions underwent amplification from RNA transcripts. HTBI primers primed a first-round RT-PCR, and a second-round multiplex PCR followed. TCRdb ran MiXCR on the multiplex PCR reads and lists one entry per CDR3 protein. Among 660,000 or so distinct CDR3 sequences listed, about two fifths were seen once. This specimen belongs to a study of Graves' ophthalmopathy and Graves' hyperthyroidism. Study context: Peripheral blood was collected at initial diagnosis, before any treatment. Findings and limits, study-wide: Researchers report that a 13-signature model separated ophthalmopathy from stable hyperthyroidism, posting 87.88% sensitivity and roughly 80% specificity.

Sequenced input: peripheral blood. This clonotype originated in an adult man with Graves' ophthalmopathy.

The CDR3 DNA reads TGTGCCAGCAGTGAAGACGGTGGCTACACCTTC. This encodes CASSEDGGYTF. The chain joins TRBV2 to TRBJ1-2, with no clear D. Trimming removed 1 base from V and 7 bases from J, with 4 bases in between. Germline assignment: CDR1 SNHLY and CDR2 FYNNEI. The CDR3 totals 11 residues.